One T cell receptor beta chain is described in this entry. V was trimmed by 5 bases and J by 5 bases, leaving 12 bases between them. This CDR3 region has 13 residues. Germline assignment: CDR1 SGHTA and CDR2 FQGTGA. Measured with immunoSEQ multiplex PCR; TCRdb has only the in-frame clones, and not every one. The sample holds around 70,000 clones; about 92% are singletons and the top ten take roughly 2%. The data stem from a study of T cell changes during pregnancy in multiple sclerosis. The rearrangement joins TRBV7-3 to TRBJ2-5; the D gene is possibly TRBD2 (6 bases). The sequence derives from a female donor in good health, enrolled as a control in a pregnancy study. The sequences come from peripheral blood, collected in the second trimester of pregnancy. The CDR3 sequence is CASSLSGGETQYF. CDR3 nucleotide sequence: TGTGCCAGCAGCCTAAGCGGAGGGGAGACCCAGTACTTC.